This paragraph reports one T cell receptor beta chain. Its antigen remains undetermined. No base quality values were provided; no much bigger clone lies one nucleotide off. These data come from a study of blood T cell repertoires in COVID-19 (dated by TCRdb to 2020 to 2022). At the level of the whole study: The collaborator samples originated in the United States, Italy and Spain and spanned the acute and convalescent phases of COVID-19. The dataset comprised deeply sampled blood TCRbeta repertoires from subjects exposed to, actively infected with, or recovered from COVID-19. Samples were obtained from the ongoing ImmuneRACE study (first 160 participants) and from some 1,300 subjects provided by 6 global collaborators. Where available, HLA class I and class II types were obtained from metadata supplied by the sample provider rather than from assay-based typing. The repertoires were released in a freely available public database meant as a resource for research on the immune response to SARS-CoV-2. The prospective study material was composed of cDNA or gDNA derived from T cells, B-cell-depleted T cells, or PBMCs. A de-identified subject ID, COVID-19 status, age in years and sex were almost always included in the sample metadata.

The junction shows trimming of 4 bases on V and 1 base on J, and the gene matches do not reach 5 bases of it. Sequences SGHRS (CDR1) and YFSETQ (CDR2) are obtained from the germline V gene. The CDR3 runs 15 amino acids, cysteine and phenylalanine included. Of all the DNA, just the CDR3 is kept, 45 bases in frame from base 1. General study outcomes and caveats: How much clinical and demographic metadata was included differed by source and by participant, and the metadata was provided uncurated.

In the prospective study, participants were about 18 to 95 years old, resided in about 25 geographic areas of the United States, and were enrolled through a virtual design. In the prospective study, cohorts were assigned on the basis of participant-reported clinical history obtained from a screening survey and a study questionnaire. Exposed participants had been in contact, within 2 weeks of entering the study, with a person who had a PCR-confirmed or clinician-diagnosed case of COVID-19. Mobile phlebotomists in the prospective study collected whole blood, serum and a nasopharyngeal or oropharyngeal swab from every participant. Over a roughly 2-month period, participants in the prospective study had the option of providing additional blood draws and questionnaires. Prospective study blood samples were shipped either frozen or at room temperature before DNA extraction. TCRbeta CDR3 regions were amplified from genomic DNA by means of the immunoSEQ Assay, a bias-controlled multiplex PCR. As for the original processing: The number of nucleated cells in each sample was estimated from the amplification of reference gene primers within the assay. To quantify the absolute abundance of each unique TCRbeta CDR3 rearrangement, sequence reads were collapsed and filtered. For each sample, productive Simpson clonality was calculated as the square root of Simpson's diversity index across productive rearrangements. Held by TCRdb, this immuneACCESS table contains in-frame sequences only and omits some clones. Under half of the omission traces to an unresolved V gene where checked; the cause of the rest is unknown. V and J calls and clone size are those listed in that table; D and trimming were worked out from the DNA. The sample table contains over 200,000 clones; only one count was recorded for roughly 90% of them. About 4.7% of the sample comes from the top ten.

The chain was built from TRBV5-1 and TRBJ1-1; 9 of the junction bases match TRBD1. The sample consisted of PBMCs or T cells enriched from blood (not recorded which). The clonotype was recovered from a woman in her 30s who had been exposed to COVID-19. The bases read TGCGCCAGCAGCCCCATGACAGGGGGGAACACTGAAGCTTTCTTT. It is translated as CASSPMTGGNTEAFF.